This T cell receptor (beta chain) was sequenced for a study of OX40 agonist ivuxolimab in advanced cancers. V dropped 4 bases and J dropped 3 bases, with 13 bases sitting between them. The CDR3 runs 14 residues. Germline assignment: CDR1 SGHRS and CDR2 YFSETQ. Data came from immunoSEQ multiplex PCR; TCRdb stores just in-frame clones and leaves some out. The repertoire holds about 98,000 clones, around 94% seen once, with roughly 0.26% in the top ten. The receptor was derived from an adult with an advanced solid tumor such as melanoma, head and neck, liver or kidney cancer. The chain uses TRBV5-1 and TRBJ2-5; possible D gene TRBD2, 7 bases. Here the sequenced sample was CD4+ or CD8+ T cells sorted from blood, taken in a trial of the OX40 agonist ivuxolimab. The CDR3 protein is CASSPGGGEETQYF. The CDR3 DNA reads TGCGCCAGCAGCCCCGGAGGGGGGGAAGAGACCCAGTACTTC.